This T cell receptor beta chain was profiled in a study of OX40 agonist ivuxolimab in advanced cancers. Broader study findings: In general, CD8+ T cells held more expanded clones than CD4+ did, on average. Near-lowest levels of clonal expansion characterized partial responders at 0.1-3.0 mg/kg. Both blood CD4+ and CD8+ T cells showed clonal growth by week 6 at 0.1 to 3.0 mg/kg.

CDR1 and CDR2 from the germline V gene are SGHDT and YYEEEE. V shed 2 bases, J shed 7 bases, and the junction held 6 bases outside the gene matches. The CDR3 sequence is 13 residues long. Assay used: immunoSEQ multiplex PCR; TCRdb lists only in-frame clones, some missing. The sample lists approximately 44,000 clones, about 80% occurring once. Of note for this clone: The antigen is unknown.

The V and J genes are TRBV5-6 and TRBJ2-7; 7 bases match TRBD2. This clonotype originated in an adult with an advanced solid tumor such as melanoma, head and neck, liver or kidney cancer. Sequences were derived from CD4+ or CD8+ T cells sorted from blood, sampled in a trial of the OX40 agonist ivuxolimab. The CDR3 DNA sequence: TGTGCCAGCAGCTTCCCCGGGGGAGGGGAGCAGTACTTC. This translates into CASSFPGGGEQYF.